This TCR beta chain was identified in a study of OX40 agonist ivuxolimab in advanced cancers. Study-wide points: Partial responders treated at 0.1-3.0 mg/kg exhibited clonal expansion among the lowest measured.

Some clones are missing from TCRdb's copy, which holds only in-frame ones; the method was immunoSEQ multiplex PCR. Here the sample spans 75,000 to 100,000 clones, about nine tenths being singletons. CDR3 length: 16 amino acids. CDR1 and CDR2 from the germline V gene are LNHNV and YYDKDF (reference sequence). V was shortened by 0 bases and J by 3 bases, with 15 bases between the two germline ends. For this clone: Its antigen is not identified.

Source: CD4+ or CD8+ T cells sorted from blood, taken in a trial of the OX40 agonist ivuxolimab. The V gene is TRBV15, the J gene TRBJ2-7; D is unclear. The receptor was isolated from an adult with an advanced solid tumor such as melanoma, head and neck, liver or kidney cancer. This CDR3 reads CATSRDLSVRSYEQYF. In DNA form, the CDR3 reads TGTGCCACCAGCAGAGATCTGAGCGTCAGAAGCTACGAGCAGTACTTC.